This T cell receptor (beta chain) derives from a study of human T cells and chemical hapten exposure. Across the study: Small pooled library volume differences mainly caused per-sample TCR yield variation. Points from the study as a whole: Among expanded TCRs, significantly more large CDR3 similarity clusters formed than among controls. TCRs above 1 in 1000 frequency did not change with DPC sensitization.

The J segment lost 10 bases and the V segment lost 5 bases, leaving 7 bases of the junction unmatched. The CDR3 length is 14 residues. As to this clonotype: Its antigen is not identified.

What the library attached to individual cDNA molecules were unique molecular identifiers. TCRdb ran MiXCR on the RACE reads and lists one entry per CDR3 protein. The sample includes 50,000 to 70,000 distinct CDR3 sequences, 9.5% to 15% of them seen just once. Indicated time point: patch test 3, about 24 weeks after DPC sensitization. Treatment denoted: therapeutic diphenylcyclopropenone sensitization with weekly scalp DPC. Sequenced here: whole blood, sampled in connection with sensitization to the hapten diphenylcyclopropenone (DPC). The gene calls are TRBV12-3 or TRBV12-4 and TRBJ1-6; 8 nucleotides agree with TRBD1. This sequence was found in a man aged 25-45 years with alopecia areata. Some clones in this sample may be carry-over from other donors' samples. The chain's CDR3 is CASSLGQGKSPLHF. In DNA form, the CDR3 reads TGTGCCAGCAGTCTCGGACAGGGTAAATCACCCCTCCACTTT.